This T cell receptor beta chain was obtained from a study of molecular identifiers for immune sequencing clone quantification. V lost 4 bases to trimming and J lost 0 bases, with 12 bases between them. Germline V CDR1 and CDR2: SEHNR, FQNEAQ (reference sequence). The CDR3 loop spans 16 amino acids. TCRdb used MiXCR to reprocess the PCR reads, holding one entry per CDR3 protein. This sample carries around 480,000 distinct CDR3 sequences, 20% to 25% of them seen once, and the ten largest clones take 0.7% to 1%. There are a few counts of this clonotype. The receptor was isolated from a human donor in good health. Some libraries in this study had Jurkat cell RNA spiked in. The sequencing input was naive CD8+ T cells from blood, with Jurkat cell RNA spiked in. Subset defined: FACS-sorted CD8+CD4-CCR7+CD45RA+ naive T cells. V is TRBV7-9 and J is TRBJ2-2; D might be TRBD2 (5 bases). The DNA of the CDR3 is TGTGCCAGCAGCTCTCCGGGAACAACGAACACCGGGGAGCTGTTTTTT. Amino acid sequence: CASSSPGTTNTGELFF.